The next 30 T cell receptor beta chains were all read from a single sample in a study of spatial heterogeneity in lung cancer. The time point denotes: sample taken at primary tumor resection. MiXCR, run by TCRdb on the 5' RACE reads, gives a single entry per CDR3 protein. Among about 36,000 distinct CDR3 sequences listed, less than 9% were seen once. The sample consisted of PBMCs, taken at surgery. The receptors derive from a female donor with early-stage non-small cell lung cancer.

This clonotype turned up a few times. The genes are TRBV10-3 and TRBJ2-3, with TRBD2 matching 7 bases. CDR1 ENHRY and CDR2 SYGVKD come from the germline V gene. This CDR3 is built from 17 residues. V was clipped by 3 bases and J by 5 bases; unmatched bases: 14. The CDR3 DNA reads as TGTGCCATCAGTGATATAATTCGTAGCGGGTTTGGAGATACGCAGTATTTT. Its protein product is CAISDIIRSGFGDTQYF.

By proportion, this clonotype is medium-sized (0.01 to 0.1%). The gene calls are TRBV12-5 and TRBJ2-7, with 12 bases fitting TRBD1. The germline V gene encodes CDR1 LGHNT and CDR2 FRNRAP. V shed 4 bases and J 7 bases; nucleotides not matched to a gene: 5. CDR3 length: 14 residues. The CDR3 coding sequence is TGTGCTAGTGGTTCGGGACAGGGGGCAGGAGAGCAGTACTTC. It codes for CASGSGQGAGEQYF.

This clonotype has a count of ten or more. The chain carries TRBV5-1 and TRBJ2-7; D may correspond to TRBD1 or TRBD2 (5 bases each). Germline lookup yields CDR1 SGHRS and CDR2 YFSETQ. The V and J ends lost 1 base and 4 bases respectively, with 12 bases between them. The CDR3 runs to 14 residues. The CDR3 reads CASSLHGTWYEQYF. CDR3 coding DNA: TGCGCCAGCAGCTTGCACGGGACCTGGTACGAGCAGTACTTC.

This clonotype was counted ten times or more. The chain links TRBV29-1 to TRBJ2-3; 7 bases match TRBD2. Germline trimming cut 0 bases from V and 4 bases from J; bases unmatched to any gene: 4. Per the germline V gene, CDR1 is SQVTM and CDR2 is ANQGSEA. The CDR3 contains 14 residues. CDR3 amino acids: CSVEESAGADTQYF. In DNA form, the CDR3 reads TGCAGCGTTGAAGAATCCGCGGGAGCAGATACGCAGTATTTT.

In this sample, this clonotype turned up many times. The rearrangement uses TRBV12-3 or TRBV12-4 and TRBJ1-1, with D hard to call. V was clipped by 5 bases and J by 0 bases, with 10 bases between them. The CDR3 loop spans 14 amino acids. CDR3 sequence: CASSLPLLNTEAFF. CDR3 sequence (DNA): TGTGCCAGCAGTCTCCCCCTCTTGAACACTGAAGCTTTCTTT.

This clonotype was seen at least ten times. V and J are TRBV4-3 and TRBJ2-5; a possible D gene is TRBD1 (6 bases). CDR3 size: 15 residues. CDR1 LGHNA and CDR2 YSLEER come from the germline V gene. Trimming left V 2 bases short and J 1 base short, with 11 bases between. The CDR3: CASSQSYRVQETQYF. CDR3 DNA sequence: TGCGCCAGCAGCCAATCCTACAGGGTCCAAGAGACCCAGTACTTC.

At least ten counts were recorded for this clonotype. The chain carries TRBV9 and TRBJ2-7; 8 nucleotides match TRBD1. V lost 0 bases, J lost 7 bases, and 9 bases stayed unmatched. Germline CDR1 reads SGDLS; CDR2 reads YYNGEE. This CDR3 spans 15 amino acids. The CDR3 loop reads CASSVDGANRGEQYF. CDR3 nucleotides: TGTGCCAGCAGCGTAGATGGGGCGAACAGGGGGGAGCAGTACTTC.

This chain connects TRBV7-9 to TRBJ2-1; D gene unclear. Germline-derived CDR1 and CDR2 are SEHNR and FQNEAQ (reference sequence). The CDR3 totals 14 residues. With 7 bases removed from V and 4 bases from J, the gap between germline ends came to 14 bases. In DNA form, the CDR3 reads TGTGCCAGCACCGCGGTTTCAGGTTACAATGAGCAGTTCTTC. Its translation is CASTAVSGYNEQFF.

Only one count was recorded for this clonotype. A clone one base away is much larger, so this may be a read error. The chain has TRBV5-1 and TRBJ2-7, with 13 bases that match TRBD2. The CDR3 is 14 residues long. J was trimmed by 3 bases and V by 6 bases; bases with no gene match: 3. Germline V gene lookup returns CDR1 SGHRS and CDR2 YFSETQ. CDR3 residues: CASNGLAGVYEQYF. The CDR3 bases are TGCGCCAGCAACGGACTAGCGGGAGTCTACGAGCAGTACTTC. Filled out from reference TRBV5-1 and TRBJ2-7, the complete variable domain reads KAGVTQTPRYLIKTRGQQVTLSCSPISGHRSVSWYQQTPGQGLQFLFEYFSETQRNKGNFPGRFSGRQFSNSRSEMNVSTLELGDSALYLCASNGLAGVYEQYFGPGTRLTVT.

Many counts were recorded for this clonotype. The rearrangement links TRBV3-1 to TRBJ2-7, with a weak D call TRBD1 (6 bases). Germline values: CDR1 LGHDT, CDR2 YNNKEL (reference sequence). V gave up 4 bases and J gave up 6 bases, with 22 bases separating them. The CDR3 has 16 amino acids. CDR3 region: CASSLHYRERFGEQYF. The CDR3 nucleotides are TGTGCCAGCAGCCTTCACTACAGGGAAAGGTTCGGCGAGCAGTACTTC.

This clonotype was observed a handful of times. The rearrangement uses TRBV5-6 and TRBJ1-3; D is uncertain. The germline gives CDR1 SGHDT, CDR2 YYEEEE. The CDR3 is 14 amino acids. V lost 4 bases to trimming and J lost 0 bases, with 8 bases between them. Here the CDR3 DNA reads TGTGCCAGCAGCCAAATCTACTCTGGAAACACCATATATTTT. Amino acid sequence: CASSQIYSGNTIYF.

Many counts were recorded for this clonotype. Written as DNA, the CDR3 is TGTGCCAGCTCGCGGGACTCCCGCACAGATACGCAGTATTTT. It specifies CASSRDSRTDTQYF. The J gene is TRBJ2-3, the V gene TRBV18, with D perhaps TRBD2 (6 bases). Trimming took off 6 bases at V and 1 base at J, with 11 bases between the two ends. The CDR3 loop spans 14 amino acids. Germline V gene lookup returns CDR1 KGHSH and CDR2 LQKENI.

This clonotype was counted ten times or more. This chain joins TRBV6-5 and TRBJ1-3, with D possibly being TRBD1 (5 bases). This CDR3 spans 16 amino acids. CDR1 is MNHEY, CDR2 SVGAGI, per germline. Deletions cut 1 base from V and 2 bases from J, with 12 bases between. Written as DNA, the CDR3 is TGTGCCAGCAGTTACTGGGTGCAGGGAACTGGAAACACCATATATTTT. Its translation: CASSYWVQGTGNTIYF.

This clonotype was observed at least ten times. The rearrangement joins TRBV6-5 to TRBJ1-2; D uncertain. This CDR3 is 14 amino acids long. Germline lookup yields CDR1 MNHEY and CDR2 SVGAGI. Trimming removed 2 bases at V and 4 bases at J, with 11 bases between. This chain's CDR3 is CASSYAVKAYGYTF. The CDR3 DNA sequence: TGTGCCAGCAGTTACGCAGTAAAGGCCTATGGCTACACCTTC.

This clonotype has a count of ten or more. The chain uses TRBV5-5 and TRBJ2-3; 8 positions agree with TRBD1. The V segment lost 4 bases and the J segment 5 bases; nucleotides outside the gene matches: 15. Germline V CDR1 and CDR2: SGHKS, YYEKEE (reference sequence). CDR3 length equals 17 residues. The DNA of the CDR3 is TGTGCCAGCAGCACTCGTTTGAGACAGGGGCTCCGAGATACGCAGTATTTT. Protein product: CASSTRLRQGLRDTQYF.

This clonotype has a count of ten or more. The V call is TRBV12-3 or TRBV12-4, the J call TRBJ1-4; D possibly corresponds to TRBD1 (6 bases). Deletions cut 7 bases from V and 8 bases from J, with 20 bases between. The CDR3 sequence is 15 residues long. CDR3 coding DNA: TGTGCCAGCAATACAATAGGGCTCGGGGGCGAAAAACTGTTTTTT. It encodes CASNTIGLGGEKLFF.

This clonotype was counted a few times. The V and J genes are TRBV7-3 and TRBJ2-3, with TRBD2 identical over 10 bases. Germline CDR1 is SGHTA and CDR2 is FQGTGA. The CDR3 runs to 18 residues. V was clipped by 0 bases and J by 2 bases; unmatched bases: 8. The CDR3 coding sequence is TGTGCCAGCAGCTTAACGGCGACTAGCGGGTCAAACACAGATACGCAGTATTTT. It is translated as CASSLTATSGSNTDTQYF.

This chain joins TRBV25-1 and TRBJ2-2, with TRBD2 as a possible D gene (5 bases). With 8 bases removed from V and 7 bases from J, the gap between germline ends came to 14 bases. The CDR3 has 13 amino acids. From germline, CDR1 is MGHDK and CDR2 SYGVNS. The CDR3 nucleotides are TGTGCCAGCGTTAAGGAGGTGGGCGGGGAGCTGTTTTTT. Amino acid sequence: CASVKEVGGELFF.

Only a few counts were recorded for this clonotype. The CDR3 sequence: CASSILAGAVGELFF. The CDR3 nucleotides are TGCGCCAGCAGTATACTAGCGGGAGCGGTCGGGGAGCTGTTTTTT. V and J are TRBV5-1 and TRBJ2-2; 11 bases are a match to TRBD2. V lost 5 bases and J lost 7; bases outside the gene matches: 7. The CDR3 has 15 residues. The germline V gene has CDR1 SGHRS and CDR2 YFSETQ.

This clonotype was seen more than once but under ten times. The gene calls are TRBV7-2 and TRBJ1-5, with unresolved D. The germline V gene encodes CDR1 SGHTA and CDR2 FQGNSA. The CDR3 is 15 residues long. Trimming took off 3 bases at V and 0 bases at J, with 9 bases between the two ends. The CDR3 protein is CASSFGKYSNQPQHF. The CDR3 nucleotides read TGTGCCAGCAGCTTTGGCAAGTATAGCAATCAGCCCCAGCATTTT.

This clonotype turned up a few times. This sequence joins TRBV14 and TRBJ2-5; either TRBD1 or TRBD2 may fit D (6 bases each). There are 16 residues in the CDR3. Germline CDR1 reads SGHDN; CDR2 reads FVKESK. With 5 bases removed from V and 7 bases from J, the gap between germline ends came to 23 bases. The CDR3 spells CASSRRRDSEGGTQYF. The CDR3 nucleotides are TGTGCCAGCAGCAGACGAAGGGACTCCGAAGGGGGGACCCAGTACTTC.

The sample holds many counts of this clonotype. CDR3 sequence: CASSSGLTMYTGELFF. The CDR3, as DNA: TGTGCCAGCAGCTCGGGACTCACCATGTACACCGGGGAGCTGTTTTTT. The chain combines TRBV7-2 with TRBJ2-2; a weak D match, TRBD2 (6 bases). Germline V gives CDR1 SGHTA, CDR2 FQGNSA. The ends were cut back, 4 bases at V and 3 bases at J, with 15 bases in the middle. The CDR3 covers 16 residues.

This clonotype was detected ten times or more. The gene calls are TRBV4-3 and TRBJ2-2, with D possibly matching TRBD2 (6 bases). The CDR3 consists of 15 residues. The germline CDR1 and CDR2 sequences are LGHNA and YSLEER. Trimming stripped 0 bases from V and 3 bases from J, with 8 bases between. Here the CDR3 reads CASSQERGDTGELFF. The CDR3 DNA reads TGCGCCAGCAGCCAAGAGCGGGGTGACACCGGGGAGCTGTTTTTT.

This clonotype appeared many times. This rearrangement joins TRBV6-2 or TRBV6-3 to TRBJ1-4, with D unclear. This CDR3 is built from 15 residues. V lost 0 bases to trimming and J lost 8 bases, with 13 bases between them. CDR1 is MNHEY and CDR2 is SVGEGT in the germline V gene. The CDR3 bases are TGTGCCAGCAGTTACTCAGCGGGAGAAGGAGAAAAACTGTTTTTT. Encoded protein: CASSYSAGEGEKLFF.

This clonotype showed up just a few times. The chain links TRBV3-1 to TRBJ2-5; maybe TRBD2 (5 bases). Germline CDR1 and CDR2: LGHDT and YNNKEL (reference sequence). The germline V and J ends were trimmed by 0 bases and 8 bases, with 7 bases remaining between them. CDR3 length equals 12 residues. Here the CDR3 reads CASSQEPGTQYF. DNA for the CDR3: TGTGCCAGCAGCCAAGAACCGGGAACCCAGTACTTC.

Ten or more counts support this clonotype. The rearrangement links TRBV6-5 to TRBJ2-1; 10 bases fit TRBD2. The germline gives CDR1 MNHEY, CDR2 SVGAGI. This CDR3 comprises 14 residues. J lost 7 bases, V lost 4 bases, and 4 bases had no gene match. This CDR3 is CASSSYSGGNEQFF. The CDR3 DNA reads TGTGCCAGCAGTTCGTATAGCGGGGGGAATGAGCAGTTCTTC.

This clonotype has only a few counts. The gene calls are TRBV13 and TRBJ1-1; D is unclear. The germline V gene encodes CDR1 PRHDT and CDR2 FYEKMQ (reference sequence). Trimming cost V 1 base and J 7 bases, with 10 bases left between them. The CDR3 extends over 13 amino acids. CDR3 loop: CASSLAGGNEAFF. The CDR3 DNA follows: TGTGCCAGCAGCTTAGCGGGAGGGAATGAAGCTTTCTTT.

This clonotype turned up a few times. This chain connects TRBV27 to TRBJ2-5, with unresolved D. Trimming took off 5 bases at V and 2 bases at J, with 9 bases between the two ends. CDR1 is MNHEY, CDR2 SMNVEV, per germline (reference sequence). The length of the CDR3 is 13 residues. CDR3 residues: CASSRVSQETQYF. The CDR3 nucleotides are TGTGCCAGCAGTCGTGTTTCTCAAGAGACCCAGTACTTC.

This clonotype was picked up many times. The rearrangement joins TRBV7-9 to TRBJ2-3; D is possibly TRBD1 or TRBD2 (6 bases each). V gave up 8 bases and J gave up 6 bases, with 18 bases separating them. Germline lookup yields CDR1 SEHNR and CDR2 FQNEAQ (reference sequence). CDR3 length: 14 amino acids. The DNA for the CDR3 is TGTGCCAGCGTGTCATGGGGGGCTGGGGATACGCAGTATTTT. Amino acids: CASVSWGAGDTQYF.

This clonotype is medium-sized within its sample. This chain's CDR3 is CASSLAGTGDTQYF. The CDR3 DNA sequence: TGTGCCAGCAGTTTAGCAGGGACGGGGGATACGCAGTATTTT. The chain is built from TRBV28 and TRBJ2-3; D is possibly TRBD1 or TRBD2 (5 bases each). Germline loops: CDR1 MDHEN, CDR2 SYDVKM. The CDR3 length is 14 residues. Trimming removed 2 bases at V and 6 bases at J, with 12 bases between.